This T cell receptor (beta chain) was obtained from a study of beta chain features in type 1 diabetes. Across the study: Healthy donors, compared against patients, showed similar age, gender and cell yields. Findings and limits, study-wide: TCRB CDR3s from Type 1 diabetes patients were moderately but significantly shorter in all four CD4+ subsets.

CD45RO/CCR7/CD25/CD127/CD95/CD27 sorting isolated CD4+ naive, central memory, regulatory and stem cell-like memory cells. In all sorted populations, purity surpassed 95%. About this clone itself: Its antigen is not known.

Since all of the isolated RNA was reverse transcribed, expressed TCRB transcripts were what got sequenced. Sequencing used immunoSEQ multiplex PCR; TCRdb keeps in-frame clones, though not all of them. The sample shows about 70,000 clones, roughly 49% of them seen only once. CDR3 length: 14 residues. The ends lost 6 bases at V and 4 bases at J; junction bases unmatched: 7. Germline lookup yields CDR1 SNHLY and CDR2 FYNNEI. The specimen sequenced was central memory CD4+ T cells from blood. This TCR was recovered from a young man with type 1 diabetes. The rearrangement joins TRBV2 to TRBJ1-2; 8 bases are a match to TRBD1. CDR3 coding DNA: TGTGCCAGCAGCACAGGGGGAAGGGGCTATGGCTACACCTTC. This sequence encodes CASSTGGRGYGYTF.